These 32 T cell receptor beta chains originate from one sample sequenced in a study of blood T cell repertoires in COVID-19. Measured with immunoSEQ multiplex PCR; TCRdb has only the in-frame clones, and not every one. The sample records around 190,000 clones, 75% to 90% being singletons. The sequencing sample was made of peripheral blood. Source of these receptors: a woman in her fifties or sixties with acute or convalescent COVID-19.

This clone occurred once. For the CDR3, the DNA is TGTGCCAGCAGTAGGGACAGAAATAATGGCTACACCTTC. This sequence encodes CASSRDRNNGYTF. This chain uses TRBV12-3 or TRBV12-4 with TRBJ1-2, with 7 bases matching TRBD1. V dropped 5 bases and J dropped 6; count of bases not matched to a gene: 6. This CDR3 is built from 13 residues.

This chain connects TRBV10-1 to TRBJ1-1, with D possibly matching TRBD1 (5 bases). The CDR3 has 13 residues. The ends were cut back, 6 bases at V and 4 bases at J, with 12 bases in the middle. The germline V gene has CDR1 WNHNN and CDR2 SYGVQD (reference sequence). The CDR3 DNA follows: TGCGCCAGCAGCCGGACATTTGGCACTGAAGCTTTCTTT. This gives the protein CASSRTFGTEAFF.

This clone was recorded only once. This chain connects TRBV3-1 (or the pseudogene TRBV3-2) to TRBJ2-1; weak D call: TRBD2 (6 bases). Trimming removed 5 bases at V and 7 bases at J, with 18 bases between. There are 15 residues in the CDR3. Germline CDR1 and CDR2: LGHDT and YNNKEL (reference sequence). CDR3 DNA sequence: TGTGCCAGCAGCTGGGTGTCTGGTAGCGGTAATGAGCAGTTCTTC. Translating it yields CASSWVSGSGNEQFF.

The chain combines TRBV15 with TRBJ1-2, with D possibly being TRBD1 (6 bases). Trimming left V 5 bases short and J 5 bases short, with 15 bases between. Germline values: CDR1 LNHNV, CDR2 YYDKDF (reference sequence). This CDR3 region has 14 residues. CDR3 region: CATSRGQGPYGYTF. CDR3 in DNA: TGTGCCACCAGCCGAGGGCAGGGGCCTTATGGCTACACCTTC.

The J gene is TRBJ2-6, the V gene TRBV5-5, with TRBD1 matching 7 bases. Losses at the gene ends were 4 bases for V and 0 bases for J; bases not matched to a gene: 4. Germline lookup yields CDR1 SGHKS and CDR2 YYEKEE (reference sequence). The CDR3 loop spans 16 amino acids. The CDR3 spells CASSRTGVSGANVLTF. The CDR3 coding sequence is TGTGCCAGCAGCCGGACAGGCGTCTCTGGGGCCAACGTCCTGACTTTC. Full variable domain (rest looked up from reference TRBV5-5 and TRBJ2-6): DAGVTQSPTHLIKTRGQQVTLRCSPISGHKSVSWYQQVLGQGPQFIFQYYEKEERGRGNFPDRFSARQFPNYSSELNVNALLLGDSALYLCASSRTGVSGANVLTFGAGSRLTVL.

Written as DNA, the CDR3 is TGCGCCAGCACGAGGACAGGGAGGAATGAAAAACTGTTTTTT. Its translation is CASTRTGRNEKLFF. The gene calls are TRBV5-1 and TRBJ1-4; 8 positions agree with TRBD1. The V gene end was trimmed by 6 bases and the J gene end by 5 bases; junction bases not matched to a gene: 6. CDR1 and CDR2 from the germline V gene are SGHRS and YFSETQ. The CDR3 totals 14 residues.

The chain links TRBV3-1 (or the pseudogene TRBV3-2) to TRBJ2-2; D remains ambiguous. Germline CDR1 LGHDT, CDR2 YNNKEL (reference sequence). This CDR3 has 17 residues. V shed 4 bases and J shed 0 bases, with 15 bases lying between them. CDR3 amino acids: CASSRPGSSTNTGELFF. DNA for the CDR3: TGTGCCAGCAGCCGCCCCGGGTCCTCAACGAACACCGGGGAGCTGTTTTTT.

The chain employs TRBV5-1 and TRBJ2-3; TRBD2 might be the D (5 bases). The CDR3 length is 16 residues. V was shortened by 0 bases and J by 2 bases, with 13 bases between the two germline ends. Germline CDR1 is SGHRS and CDR2 is YFSETQ. The CDR3 sequence is CASSLGPLASTDTQYF. In nucleotides, the CDR3 is TGCGCCAGCAGCTTGGGCCCCTTAGCGTCCACAGATACGCAGTATTTT. Combining the CDR3 with reference TRBV5-1 and TRBJ2-3 gives the whole variable domain KAGVTQTPRYLIKTRGQQVTLSCSPISGHRSVSWYQQTPGQGLQFLFEYFSETQRNKGNFPGRFSGRQFSNSRSEMNVSTLELGDSALYLCASSLGPLASTDTQYFGPGTRLTVL.

The chain links TRBV7-3 to TRBJ2-2; a possible D gene is TRBD1 (6 bases). V lost 4 bases and J lost 2, with 11 bases in between. The CDR3 totals 15 residues. Germline CDR1 is SGHTA and CDR2 is FQGTGA. The CDR3 spells CASSSTGLNTGELFF. The CDR3 DNA reads TGTGCCAGCAGCTCTACAGGGCTAAACACCGGGGAGCTGTTTTTT. Full variable domain (outside the CDR3, taken from reference TRBV7-3 and TRBJ2-2): GAGVSQTPSNKVTEKGKYVELRCDPISGHTALYWYRQSLGQGPEFLIYFQGTGAADDSGLPNDRFFAVRPEGSVSTLKIQRTERGDSAVYLCASSSTGLNTGELFFGEGSRLTVL.

The V gene is TRBV5-6, the J gene TRBJ2-1, with TRBD2 matching over 10 bases. This CDR3 region has 16 residues. Germline loops: CDR1 SGHDT, CDR2 YYEEEE. V lost 1 base to trimming and J lost 5 bases; unmatched junction nucleotides: 6. This CDR3 is CASSLLGLADHNEQFF. CDR3 nucleotides: TGTGCCAGCAGCTTGTTAGGACTAGCGGACCACAATGAGCAGTTCTTC.

The chain joins TRBV7-2 to TRBJ1-1, with TRBD1 identical over 7 bases. The germline V gene encodes CDR1 SGHTA and CDR2 FQGNSA. Unmatched junction bases numbered 9, after V lost 6 bases and J lost 2 bases. The CDR3 sequence is 15 residues long. The CDR3 protein is CASSFYRGPNTEAFF. The CDR3 DNA sequence: TGTGCCAGCAGTTTTTACAGGGGCCCCAACACTGAAGCTTTCTTT.

The rearrangement joins TRBV6-2 or TRBV6-3 to TRBJ1-2, with 9 positions matching TRBD1. V shed 2 bases, J shed 6 bases, and the junction held 10 bases outside the gene matches. CDR1 is MNHEY and CDR2 is SVGEGT in the germline V gene. The CDR3 runs to 16 residues. The CDR3 is CASSYPLGQGPHGYTF. The CDR3, as DNA: TGTGCCAGCAGTTACCCCCTGGGACAGGGTCCCCATGGCTACACCTTC.

This sequence joins TRBV5-4 and TRBJ1-6; 11 positions match TRBD1. CDR3 length: 15 amino acids. V trimming: 5 bases; J trimming: 8 bases; junction bases outside the gene matches: 6. Germline V gene sequence: CDR1 SGHNT, CDR2 YYREEE (reference sequence). For the CDR3, the DNA is TGTGCCAGCAGTCGCCCGGGACAGGGGGATTCACCCCTCCACTTT. This sequence encodes CASSRPGQGDSPLHF.

V is TRBV10-3 and J is TRBJ2-1; 10 positions match TRBD2. The V gene end was trimmed by 4 bases and the J gene end by 8 bases; junction bases not matched to a gene: 2. The CDR3 has 13 amino acids. Germline V gene lookup returns CDR1 ENHRY and CDR2 SYGVKD. The CDR3 DNA reads TGTGCCATCAGTGCCAGCGGGAGGGATGAGCAGTTCTTC. This gives the protein CAISASGRDEQFF.

This sequence joins TRBV19 and TRBJ2-3; TRBD2 matches at 9 bases. The CDR3 is 15 residues long. Trimming at V came to 3 bases and at J to 2 bases, leaving 3 bases not matched to a gene. CDR1 is LNHDA, CDR2 SQIVND, per germline (reference sequence). CDR3 bases: TGTGCCAGTAGTATTCTAGCGGGGATCACAGATACGCAGTATTTT. This encodes CASSILAGITDTQYF.

V usage is TRBV18 and J usage is TRBJ2-3; TRBD2 matches 10 bases. The CDR3 totals 16 residues. Germline V gene lookup returns CDR1 KGHSH and CDR2 LQKENI. With V trimmed by 2 bases and J by 4 bases, 6 bases remained unmatched. The CDR3 DNA is TGTGCCAGCTCACCAATAGCGGGAGGAGAGGCAGATACGCAGTATTTT. It specifies CASSPIAGGEADTQYF.

CDR3 in DNA: TGCGCCAGCAGCCAGATGACAAGTAATCAGCCCCAGCATTTT. Translation gives CASSQMTSNQPQHF. This chain connects TRBV4-1 to TRBJ1-5; D call uncertain. The germline CDR1 and CDR2 sequences are MGHRA and YSYEKL. V lost 3 bases, J lost 4 bases, and 10 bases lay in between. The length of the CDR3 is 14 residues.

A single count supports this clone. CDR3 sequence (DNA): TGTGCCAGTAGGGAGGCGGGGGTCCCAAACACTGAAGCTTTCTTT. This encodes CASREAGVPNTEAFF. The V and J genes are TRBV19 and TRBJ1-1, with a tentative D call TRBD1 (5 bases). CDR3 length: 15 amino acids. Germline V gene sequence: CDR1 LNHDA, CDR2 SQIVND (reference sequence). Trimming left V 6 bases short and J 2 bases short, with 16 bases between.

This clone was seen a handful of times. J is TRBJ1-1 and V is TRBV27; D gene ambiguous. In germline, CDR1 is MNHEY, CDR2 SMNVEV (reference sequence). This CDR3 region has 15 residues. V lost 0 bases, J lost 1 base, and 9 bases lay in between. Written as DNA, the CDR3 is TGTGCCAGCAGTTTATCGGCAGGCCGGAACACTGAAGCTTTCTTT. As protein: CASSLSAGRNTEAFF.

The J gene is TRBJ2-7, the V gene TRBV7-9; TRBD2 aligns across 10 bases. This CDR3 is 16 amino acids long. Germline CDR1 and CDR2: SEHNR and FQNEAQ (reference sequence). V shed 4 bases and J 0 bases; nucleotides not matched to a gene: 6. The CDR3 sequence: CASSYLAGAPSYEQYF. CDR3 DNA: TGTGCCAGCAGCTACCTAGCGGGGGCCCCCTCCTACGAGCAGTACTTC.

DNA for the CDR3: TGTGCCACCGGGACAGGGGGCTTGAGCACTGAAGCTTTCTTT. Its protein product is CATGTGGLSTEAFF. The J gene is TRBJ1-1, the V gene TRBV6-5; 12 bases match TRBD1. Trimming at V came to 10 bases and at J to 4 bases, leaving 7 bases not matched to a gene. The CDR3 has 14 amino acids. Germline CDR1 reads MNHEY; CDR2 reads SVGAGI.

The rearrangement uses TRBV5-4 and TRBJ1-4; D perhaps matches TRBD1 (5 bases). Trimming cost V 2 bases and J 5 bases, with 13 bases left between them. Germline V CDR1 and CDR2: SGHNT, YYREEE (reference sequence). The CDR3 consists of 15 residues. The CDR3 loop is CASSFKDNSNEKLFF. In nucleotides, the CDR3 is TGTGCCAGCAGCTTCAAGGACAACTCGAATGAAAAACTGTTTTTT. The complete variable domain, with remaining parts taken from reference TRBV5-4 and TRBJ1-4, reads ETGVTQSPTHLIKTRGQQVTLRCSSQSGHNTVSWYQQALGQGPQFIFQYYREEENGRGNFPPRFSGLQFPNYSSELNVNALELDDSALYLCASSFKDNSNEKLFFGSGTQLSVL.

This chain uses TRBV7-9 with TRBJ1-6, with D unclear. CDR1 and CDR2 (germline): SEHNR, FQNEAQ (reference sequence). The length of the CDR3 is 12 residues. V lost 5 bases, J lost 11 bases, and 10 bases lay in between. The CDR3 coding sequence is TGTGCCAGCAGCCTTAGATCTCCACCCCTCCACTTT. Its translation is CASSLRSPPLHF.

The chain links TRBV2 to TRBJ2-5, with D tentatively TRBD2 (6 bases). This CDR3 comprises 15 residues. Germline-derived CDR1 and CDR2 are SNHLY and FYNNEI. V was shortened by 4 bases and J by 0 bases, with 12 bases between the two germline ends. The CDR3 sequence: CASSVGGTHQETQYF. The CDR3 DNA sequence: TGTGCCAGCAGTGTGGGAGGTACGCACCAAGAGACCCAGTACTTC.

This clone was counted between two and nine times. The chain employs TRBV24-1 and TRBJ2-7; 7 nucleotides agree with TRBD2. Germline CDR1 is KGHDR and CDR2 is SFDVKD. Trimming at V came to 6 bases and at J to 5 bases, leaving 9 bases not matched to a gene. The CDR3 runs to 14 residues. CDR3 in amino acids: CATSSAGVGNEQYF. In nucleotides, the CDR3 is TGTGCCACCAGTTCGGCGGGAGTAGGAAACGAGCAGTACTTC.

The rearrangement links TRBV9 to TRBJ2-1; D is undetermined. With 4 bases removed from V and 5 bases from J, the gap between germline ends came to 7 bases. Germline CDR1 is SGDLS and CDR2 is YYNGEE. The CDR3 consists of 12 residues. The chain's CDR3 is CASSPPDNEQFF. The CDR3 DNA follows: TGTGCCAGCAGCCCCCCCGACAATGAGCAGTTCTTC.

This clone was detected only once. The chain links TRBV28 to TRBJ1-1; 7 bases match TRBD1. The junction had 15 bases not matched to a gene; V was cut back by 4 bases and J by 4 bases. CDR1 is MDHEN and CDR2 is SYDVKM in the germline V gene. This CDR3 is 17 amino acids long. The CDR3 spells CASSSPLGGYTGTEAFF. The CDR3 coding sequence is TGTGCCAGCAGTTCCCCCCTAGGGGGCTACACGGGCACTGAAGCTTTCTTT.

The rearrangement joins TRBV11-3 to TRBJ2-1, with D possibly being TRBD2 (5 bases). Germline V gene lookup returns CDR1 SGHNT and CDR2 YENEEA. Trimming pared 4 bases from V and 9 bases from J, leaving 10 bases between. The CDR3 spans 12 residues. The CDR3 DNA reads as TGTGCCAGCAGCTCAAGCCGGGGTGAGCAGTTCTTC. This sequence encodes CASSSSRGEQFF.

The chain has TRBV5-1 and TRBJ1-1; TRBD1 aligns across 7 bases. V lost 4 bases to trimming and J lost 4 bases; unmatched junction nucleotides: 7. CDR1 and CDR2 from the germline V gene are SGHRS and YFSETQ. The length of the CDR3 is 14 residues. This CDR3 is CASSPSGGSTEAFF. The DNA for the CDR3 is TGCGCCAGCAGCCCGTCAGGGGGTAGCACTGAAGCTTTCTTT.

The V and J genes are TRBV6-5 and TRBJ1-4; D is ambiguous. The length of the CDR3 is 16 residues. V lost 0 bases and J lost 0, with 8 bases in between. Germline values: CDR1 MNHEY, CDR2 SVGAGI. CDR3 bases: TGTGCCAGCAGTTACTCTCTGAGTGCAACTAATGAAAAACTGTTTTTT. Its protein is CASSYSLSATNEKLFF.

A single count supports this clone. The CDR3 is CASRPSLAITGELFF. CDR3 coding DNA: TGTGCCAGCAGGCCCAGCCTAGCAATTACCGGGGAGCTGTTTTTT. The gene calls are TRBV5-4 and TRBJ2-2; D is possibly TRBD2 (5 bases). Germline-derived CDR1 and CDR2 are SGHNT and YYREEE (reference sequence). Trimming removed 5 bases from V and 5 bases from J, with 16 bases in between. This CDR3 has 15 amino acids.

The chain has TRBV6-5 and TRBJ1-4; TRBD1 matches 7 bases. Germline-derived CDR1 and CDR2 are MNHEY and SVGAGI. This CDR3 contains 14 residues. After removal of 10 bases from V and 0 bases from J, the junction contained 5 bases not matched to a gene. The CDR3 region is CATRGGATNEKLFF. Written as DNA, the CDR3 is TGTGCCACCAGGGGGGGTGCAACTAATGAAAAACTGTTTTTT.